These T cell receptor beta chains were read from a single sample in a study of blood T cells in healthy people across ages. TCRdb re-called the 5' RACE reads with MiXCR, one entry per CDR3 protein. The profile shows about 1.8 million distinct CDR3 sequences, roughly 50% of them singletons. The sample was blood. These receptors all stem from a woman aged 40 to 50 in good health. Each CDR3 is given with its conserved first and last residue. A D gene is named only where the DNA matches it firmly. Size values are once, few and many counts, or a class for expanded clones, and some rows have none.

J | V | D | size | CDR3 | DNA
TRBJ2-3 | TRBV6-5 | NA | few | CASSYSPLSPKDTQYF | TGTGCCAGCAGTTACTCTCCCCTTAGCCCCAAAGATACGCAGTATTTT
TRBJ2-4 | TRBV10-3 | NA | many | CAISDGGGGKNIQYF | TGTGCCATCAGTGACGGGGGTGGTGGCAAAAACATTCAGTACTTC
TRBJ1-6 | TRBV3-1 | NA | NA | CASSPLGRPAPLHF | TGTGCCAGCAGCCCCTTAGGGCGGCCGGCGCCCCTCCACTTT
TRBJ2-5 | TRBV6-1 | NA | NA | CASSPGTPELGFQETQYF | TGTGCCAGCAGTCCAGGGACACCAGAGCTGGGCTTCCAAGAGACCCAGTACTTC
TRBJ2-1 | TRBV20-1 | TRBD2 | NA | CSAMWTSGGYEQFF | TGCAGTGCTATGTGGACTAGCGGGGGTTATGAGCAGTTCTTC
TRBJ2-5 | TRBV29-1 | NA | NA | CSVEAPLLQNSQETQYF | TGCAGCGTTGAAGCGCCTCTCCTCCAGAATTCACAAGAGACCCAGTACTTC
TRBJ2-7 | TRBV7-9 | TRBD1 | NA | CASSLAPVGQGYEQYF | TGTGCCAGCAGCTTAGCGCCCGTCGGACAGGGCTACGAGCAGTACTTC
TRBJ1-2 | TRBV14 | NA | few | CASSQVDLSGYGYTF | TGTGCCAGCAGCCAAGTGGACTTAAGTGGCTATGGCTACACCTTC
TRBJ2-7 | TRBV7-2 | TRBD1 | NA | CASSLGQPNEQYF | TGTGCCAGCAGCCTGGGACAGCCAAACGAGCAGTACTTC
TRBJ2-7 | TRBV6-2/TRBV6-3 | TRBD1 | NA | CASSYSGPGQGNEQYF | TGTGCCAGCAGTTACTCGGGTCCGGGACAGGGTAACGAGCAGTACTTC
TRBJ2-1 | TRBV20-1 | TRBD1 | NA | CSAPRTGDNEQFF | TGCAGTGCCCCAAGGACAGGGGACAATGAGCAGTTCTTC
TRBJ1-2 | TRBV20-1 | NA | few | CSALDSDNYGYTF | TGCAGTGCTCTGGACAGTGATAACTATGGCTACACCTTC
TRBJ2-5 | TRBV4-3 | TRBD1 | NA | CASSQRQGTETQYF | TGCGCCAGCAGCCAACGACAGGGGACAGAGACCCAGTACTTC
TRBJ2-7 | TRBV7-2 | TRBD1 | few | CASSPRTGYYEQYF | TGTGCCAGCAGCCCCCGGACAGGTTACTACGAGCAGTACTTC
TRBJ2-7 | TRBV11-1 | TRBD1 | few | CASSADRYYEQYF | TGTGCCAGCAGCGCGGACAGGTACTACGAGCAGTACTTC
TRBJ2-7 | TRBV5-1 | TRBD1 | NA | CASSVSTGGWYEQYF | TGCGCCAGCAGCGTCTCAACAGGGGGCTGGTACGAGCAGTACTTC
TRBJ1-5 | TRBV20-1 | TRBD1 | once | CSVPDRKRNQPQHF | TGCAGTGTCCCGGACAGGAAGAGAAATCAGCCCCAGCATTTT
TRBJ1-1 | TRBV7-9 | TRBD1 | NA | CASSSNRGTEAFF | TGTGCCAGCAGCTCAAACAGGGGCACTGAAGCTTTCTTT
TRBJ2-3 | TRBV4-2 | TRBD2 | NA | CASSQPLDGGADTQYF | TGTGCCAGCAGCCAACCCCTTGATGGGGGGGCAGATACGCAGTATTTT
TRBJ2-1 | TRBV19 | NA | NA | CASSMGTVRNEQFF | TGTGCCAGTAGTATGGGGACTGTCCGCAATGAGCAGTTCTTC
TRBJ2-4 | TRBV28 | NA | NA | CASSYPSRQRNIQYF | TGTGCCAGCAGTTATCCCTCGAGACAAAGAAACATTCAGTACTTC
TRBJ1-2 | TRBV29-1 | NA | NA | CSVAGHSRDLPVAGYTF | TGCAGCGTTGCAGGGCACTCCCGGGACCTCCCGGTGGCTGGCTACACCTTC
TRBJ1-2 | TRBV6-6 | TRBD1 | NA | CASRGQGPTYYGYTF | TGTGCCAGCAGAGGACAGGGCCCCACTTACTATGGCTACACCTTC
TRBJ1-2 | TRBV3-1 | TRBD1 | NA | CASQGQQNYGYTF | TGTGCCAGCCAGGGACAGCAAAACTATGGCTACACCTTC
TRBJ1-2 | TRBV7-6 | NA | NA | CASSLDQGRRGYTF | TGTGCCAGCAGCTTAGATCAGGGTCGGCGTGGCTACACCTTC
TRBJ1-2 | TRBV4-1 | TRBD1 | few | CASSQDRQGARDGYTF | TGCGCCAGCAGCCAAGATCGGCAGGGGGCAAGGGATGGCTACACCTTC
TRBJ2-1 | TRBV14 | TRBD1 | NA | CASSQDLRNRGRPYNEQFF | TGTGCCAGCAGCCAAGATCTAAGGAACAGGGGGCGCCCCTACAATGAGCAGTTCTTC
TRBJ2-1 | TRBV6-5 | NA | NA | CASSYSNIKEQFF | TGTGCCAGCAGTTACTCGAACATCAAGGAGCAGTTCTTC
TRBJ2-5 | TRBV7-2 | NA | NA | CASTLTRASPLAQYF | TGTGCCAGCACCCTCACTAGGGCTAGCCCCTTGGCCCAGTACTTC
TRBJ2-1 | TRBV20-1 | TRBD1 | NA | CSAPGQGAHGEQFF | TGCAGTGCCCCGGGACAGGGGGCTCACGGTGAGCAGTTCTTC
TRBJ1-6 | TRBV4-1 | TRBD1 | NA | CASSHRTGLNSPLHF | TGCGCCAGCAGCCACCGGACAGGGCTAAATTCACCCCTCCACTTT
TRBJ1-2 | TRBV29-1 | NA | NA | CSAGWGRYYGYTF | TGCAGCGCAGGCTGGGGACGGTACTATGGCTACACCTTC
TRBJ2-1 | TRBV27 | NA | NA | CATHRGTEQFF | TGTGCCACACACCGGGGAACTGAGCAGTTCTTC
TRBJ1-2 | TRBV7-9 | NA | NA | CASSAVQFYGYTF | TGTGCCAGCAGCGCAGTCCAGTTCTATGGCTACACCTTC
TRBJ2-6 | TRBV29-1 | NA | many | CSVVTGSGANVLTF | TGCAGCGTCGTCACAGGGTCTGGGGCCAACGTCCTGACTTTC
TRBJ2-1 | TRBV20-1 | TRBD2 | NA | CSASSGTSGSGQFF | TGCAGTGCTAGTTCCGGGACTAGCGGGTCAGGGCAGTTCTTC
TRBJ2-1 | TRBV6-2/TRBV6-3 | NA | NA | CATSRDISYNEQFF | TGTGCCACCAGCCGGGACATCTCCTACAATGAGCAGTTCTTC
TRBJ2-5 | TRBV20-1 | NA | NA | CSAHLRGRQETQYF | TGCAGTGCTCATTTGCGGGGGCGCCAAGAGACCCAGTACTTC
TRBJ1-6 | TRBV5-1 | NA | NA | CASTLDRDMNSPLHF | TGCGCCAGCACCTTGGATCGGGATATGAATTCACCCCTCCACTTT
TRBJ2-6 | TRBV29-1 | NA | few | CSVELGSGANVLTF | TGCAGCGTTGAACTGGGCTCTGGGGCCAACGTCCTGACTTTC
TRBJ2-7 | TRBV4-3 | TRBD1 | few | CASSQEPPGQGAQTYEQYF | TGCGCCAGCAGCCAAGAACCACCGGGACAGGGGGCGCAAACCTACGAGCAGTACTTC
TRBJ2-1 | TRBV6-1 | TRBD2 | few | CASSGLAGAPNEQFF | TGTGCCAGCAGTGGATTAGCGGGGGCCCCCAATGAGCAGTTCTTC
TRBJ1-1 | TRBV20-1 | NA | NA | CSAKTAMNTEAFF | TGCAGTGCTAAGACAGCGATGAACACTGAAGCTTTCTTT
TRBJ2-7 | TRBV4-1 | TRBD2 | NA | CASSPVAGNEQYF | TGTGCCAGCAGCCCCGTAGCGGGTAACGAGCAGTACTTC
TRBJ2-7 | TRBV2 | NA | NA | CASSEGRGRAEQYF | TGTGCCAGCAGTGAAGGAAGGGGAAGGGCCGAGCAGTACTTC
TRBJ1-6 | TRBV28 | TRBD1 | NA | CASSLETGLGSPLHF | TGTGCCAGCAGTTTAGAGACAGGGCTGGGTTCACCCCTCCACTTT
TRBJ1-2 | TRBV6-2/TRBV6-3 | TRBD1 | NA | CASRSSRGQVPHYGYTF | TGTGCCAGCAGATCCTCTCGTGGACAGGTTCCCCACTATGGCTACACCTTC
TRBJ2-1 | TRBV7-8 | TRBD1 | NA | CASSLEAGGRYNEQFF | TGTGCCAGCAGCTTAGAGGCAGGGGGCAGATACAATGAGCAGTTCTTC
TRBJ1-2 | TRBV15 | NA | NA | CATSKQGRDGYTF | TGTGCCACCAGCAAACAGGGAAGAGATGGCTACACCTTC
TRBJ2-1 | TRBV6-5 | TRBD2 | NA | CASRSSGGGHNEQFF | TGTGCCAGCAGATCTAGCGGGGGGGGACACAATGAGCAGTTCTTC
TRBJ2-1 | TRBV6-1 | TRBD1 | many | CASSFRDRAYNEQFF | TGTGCCAGCAGTTTCCGGGACAGGGCTTACAATGAGCAGTTCTTC
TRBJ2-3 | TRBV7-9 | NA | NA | CASSPSPTANTQYF | TGTGCCAGCAGCCCCTCCCCAACTGCAAATACGCAGTATTTT